This note documents a single TCR beta chain sequence. Sample-barcoded 5' priming and a J-beta primer mix drove a second PCR of about 6 to 12 cycles. MiXCR, applied by TCRdb to the 5' RACE reads, yields one record per CDR3 protein. The table lists around 710,000 distinct CDR3 sequences, 40% to 45% of them singletons. The data were taken from a study of blood T cells in healthy people across ages. With V trimmed by 1 base and J by 2 bases, 2 bases remained unmatched. Germline V CDR1 and CDR2: SGHVS, FNYEAQ. CDR3 size: 15 residues. V and J are TRBV7-6 and TRBJ1-2, with 9 bases identical to TRBD1. This receptor was obtained from a woman aged 55 to 70 in good health. Material for sequencing was blood. CDR3 sequence: CASSLEGQGNYGYTF. The CDR3 nucleotides read TGTGCCAGCAGCTTAGAGGGACAGGGAAACTATGGCTACACCTTC.